The sequence of this TCR beta chain was determined in a study of T cell responses to AZD1222 COVID-19 vaccine (TCRdb year 2021). Broadly, across the study: A total of more than 230 trial participants underwent TCR sequencing, of whom approximately 200 had received two doses of AZD1222 and approximately 26 had received two doses of the MenACWY control vaccine. Trial participants were enrolled into age subgroups of 18-55, 56-69 and 70-plus years, which contained around 150, 28 and 57 TCR-sequenced participants, respectively. General study outcomes and caveats: CD4 TCRs associated with the vaccine covered the entire spike protein, and the dominant responses were in regions 160-218 and 743-854. The 56-69-year group was small, and its depth increase did not reach significance, likely because of low power. Because no samples from the day 14 peak response were available, repertoires could be characterized only after the peak T cell response. Reportedly, close to half of the unique spike-specific TCRs recognized epitopes lying outside the regions that are mutated in the B.1.351 and B.1.1.7 variants. Most participants were white British and females outnumbered males, and the authors suggested that clonal diversity may have been underestimated. Only five to seven AZD1222 recipients were SARS-CoV-2 seropositive at baseline, limiting conclusions about previously exposed vaccinees. After two AZD1222 doses, spike-specific TCR breadth and depth were significantly higher than at day 0 and than in MenACWY recipients.

CDR1 and CDR2, per the germline V gene (reference sequence), are SGHNT and YYREEE. Germline trimming amounts to 2 bases on V and 2 bases on J, with 4 as the count of junction bases outside the gene matches. From the cysteine up to the phenylalanine, the CDR3 has a length of 15 residues. Solely the CDR3 DNA is kept, with 45 bases framed from the first base. Taken with the paper, the label for time point translates to: about 28 days (+/-7) after the second vaccine dose. Because spike-specific TCR depth and breadth did not differ between the two schedules, AZD1222 recipients who got a second dose at roughly 4 weeks were pooled with those who got a second dose at roughly 12 weeks. Vaccinee samples came from UK trials COV001 and COV002, including a single-blind randomized controlled phase 2/3 trial of AZD1222 (ChAdOx1 nCoV-19) in healthy adults. For TCRbeta chain sequencing, PBMC samples were collected from trial participants at day 0 and at day 28 after the second dose.

The CDR3 regions of human TCRbeta chains were analyzed by immunosequencing. Concerning the study's data processing: TCRs in the repertoires were compared against a reference library of SARS-CoV-2-specific TCRs that had been generated with the MIRA antigen-specificity platform. Breadth meant the fraction of unique TCRs that were SARS-CoV-2-associated, whereas depth meant the fraction of total T cells that were SARS-CoV-2-associated. Using the MIRA data, each spike-specific TCR was mapped to the spike region that the TCR reacts to and placed in a CD4 or CD8 class. Log10-transformed breadth and depth values were compared by one-way ANOVA with Sidak's multiple comparisons tests. As stored in TCRdb, this immuneACCESS dataset retains in-frame rearrangements with V and J assigned. A fraction of the clones does not appear; measured against another copy, unresolved V genes explain less than half of the discrepancy, and the remainder lacks a known reason. Clone size and the V and J calls come from that table; the DNA yielded D and trimming. Across this sample there are nearly 110,000 clones, with roughly 85% seen only once. The ten most abundant clones make up about 5% of the sample.

Note on this clone: The antigen it recognizes is unknown. No clone much larger than this one lies a single base away; base qualities are absent.

The specimen comprised peripheral blood, sampled 28 days after the second AZD1222 dose. The TCR originated in an adult who received the AZD1222 COVID-19 vaccine. The rearranged segments are TRBV5-4 and TRBJ2-7; TRBD2 agrees with 10 junctional bases. The CDR3 here reads CASSFGAGGPYEQYF. The DNA sequence follows: TGTGCCAGCAGCTTTGGAGCGGGGGGGCCCTACGAGCAGTACTTC.